This passage covers 21 T cell receptor beta chains from one sample sequenced in a study of T-cell reconstitution after alpha-beta-depleted transplantation in children. Preparing the TCRbeta library involved the use of unique molecular identifiers. TCRdb re-analysed the PCR reads in MiXCR, keeping a single row per CDR3 protein. This sample has 200,000 to 250,000 distinct CDR3 sequences, with roughly 7% found just once. Sequencing used PBMCs, obtained before TCRalphabeta/CD19-depleted stem cell transplant. Receptor source: a boy aged 2 to 10 with acute lymphoblastic leukemia, due to receive a stem cell transplant.

This clonotype has a count of ten or more. The genes are TRBV13 and TRBJ2-2; no clear D gene. The germline CDR1 and CDR2 sequences are PRHDT and FYEKMQ (reference sequence). This CDR3 spans 13 amino acids. Trimming removed 5 bases at V and 6 bases at J, with 10 bases between. This chain's CDR3 is CASSPGRAGELFF. Here the CDR3 DNA reads TGTGCCAGCAGCCCTGGGCGTGCCGGGGAGCTGTTTTTT.

The chain is built from TRBV6-5 and TRBJ1-4, with 8 bases fitting TRBD1. With V trimmed by 5 bases and J by 8 bases, 7 bases remained unmatched. Germline CDR1 MNHEY, CDR2 SVGAGI. This CDR3 region has 14 residues. CDR3 bases: TGTGCCAGCAGTACTGGACAGGGAAACGAAAAACTGTTTTTT. Its translation is CASSTGQGNEKLFF.

CDR3 nucleotide sequence: TGTGCCAGCAGCCAAGGACTAGCAGAGCAGTACTTC. It yields the protein CASSQGLAEQYF. The chain combines TRBV3-1 with TRBJ2-7, with 7 nucleotides matching TRBD2. V was clipped by 1 base and J by 7 bases; unmatched bases: 1. The CDR3 is 12 amino acids. From germline, CDR1 is LGHDT and CDR2 YNNKEL (reference sequence).

The chain joins TRBV19 to TRBJ2-1, with TRBD1 identical over 8 bases. Germline lookup yields CDR1 LNHDA and CDR2 SQIVND (reference sequence). The CDR3 loop spans 14 amino acids. The trim removed 5 bases at V and 7 bases at J, leaving 7 bases unmatched. The CDR3, as DNA: TGTGCCAGTAGTCCTGACCGGGACAGGAATGAGCAGTTCTTC. It translates to CASSPDRDRNEQFF.

This clonotype was observed many times. This rearrangement joins TRBV20-1 to TRBJ2-3; tentatively, D is TRBD1 or TRBD2 (5 bases each). V was trimmed by 5 bases and J by 5 bases, leaving 14 bases between them. Looked up from germline, CDR1 is DFQATT and CDR2 is SNEGSKA (reference sequence). The CDR3 contains 13 residues. The CDR3 DNA follows: TGCAGTGCTGCCGGGGACGACCGAGATACGCAGTATTTT. It specifies CSAAGDDRDTQYF.

The chain employs TRBV28 and TRBJ2-3; no definite D call. Germline CDR1 reads MDHEN; CDR2 reads SYDVKM. CDR3 length equals 15 residues. V lost 2 bases and J lost 0, with 9 bases in between. This CDR3 is CASSLDGPSTDTQYF. The CDR3 bases are TGTGCCAGCAGTTTAGACGGACCTAGCACAGATACGCAGTATTTT. The entire variable domain, with the rest obtained from reference TRBV28 and TRBJ2-3, is as follows: DVKVTQSSRYLVKRTGEKVFLECVQDMDHENMFWYRQDPGLGLRLIYFSYDVKMKEKGDIPEGYSVSREKKERFSLILESASTNQTSMYLCASSLDGPSTDTQYFGPGTRLTVL.

This clonotype came up many times. The chain uses TRBV5-1 and TRBJ2-3, with D perhaps TRBD2 (5 bases). Germline lookup yields CDR1 SGHRS and CDR2 YFSETQ. Deletions cut 4 bases from V and 5 bases from J, with 5 bases between. CDR3 length: 11 amino acids. This chain's CDR3 is CASSREDTQYF. CDR3 bases: TGCGCCAGCAGCCGGGAAGATACGCAGTATTTT.

This clonotype was seen many times. The chain recombines TRBV28 with TRBJ2-7; D unresolved. Germline loops: CDR1 MDHEN, CDR2 SYDVKM. V gave up 5 bases and J gave up 3 bases, with 14 bases separating them. The CDR3 length is 14 residues. The CDR3 loop is CASSDLTAIYEQYF. CDR3 sequence (DNA): TGTGCCAGCAGTGACTTGACCGCTATCTACGAGCAGTACTTC.

The gene calls are TRBV5-4 and TRBJ2-1; D is unresolved. This CDR3 contains 15 residues. Trimming stripped 1 base from V and 8 bases from J, with 16 bases between. CDR1 and CDR2 (germline): SGHNT, YYREEE (reference sequence). In DNA, the CDR3 is TGTGCCAGCAGCTTGCTCGGGTCCATACTTGATGAGCAGTTCTTC. This gives the protein CASSLLGSILDEQFF.

This clonotype was recorded many times. The V call is TRBV3-1, the J call TRBJ2-7; 12 nucleotides agree with TRBD2. CDR1 and CDR2 (germline): LGHDT, YNNKEL (reference sequence). This CDR3 contains 16 residues. V lost 0 bases, J lost 1 base, and 1 base stayed unmatched. The CDR3 bases are TGTGCCAGCAGCCAAGAAGGACTAGCGGGGTCCTACGAGCAGTACTTC. Residues: CASSQEGLAGSYEQYF.

Many counts were recorded for this clonotype. This chain joins TRBV29-1 and TRBJ1-5; a possible D gene is TRBD1 (5 bases). Germline V gene data show CDR1 as SQVTM and CDR2 as ANQGSEA. The CDR3 is 13 amino acids. With 6 bases removed from V and 4 bases from J, the gap between germline ends came to 13 bases. The CDR3 nucleotides read TGCAGCGTGGGACGTGGGGGAAATCAGCCCCAGCATTTT. Protein: CSVGRGGNQPQHF.

This clonotype was recorded a few times. At one end the junction does not follow the germline gene, possibly because of a read error. This rearrangement joins TRBV10-3 to TRBJ2-6, with D perhaps TRBD2 (5 bases). Looked up from germline, CDR1 is ENHRY and CDR2 is SYGVKD. CDR3 size: 15 residues. The CDR3 loop reads CAINEGSSGANVLTF. For the CDR3, the DNA is TGTGCCATCAATGAGGGAAGCTCTGGGGCCAACGTCCTGACTTTC.

This clonotype was detected ten times or more. The rearrangement uses TRBV5-5 and TRBJ2-7, with unresolved D. There are 15 residues in the CDR3. The germline V gene has CDR1 SGHKS and CDR2 YYEKEE (reference sequence). V lost 0 bases, J lost 1 base, and 11 bases lay in between. As DNA, the CDR3 is TGTGCCAGCAGCTTGGAGGCGCAGGTGTCCTACGAGCAGTACTTC. Residues: CASSLEAQVSYEQYF. The entire variable domain, with the rest obtained from reference TRBV5-5 and TRBJ2-7, is as follows: DAGVTQSPTHLIKTRGQQVTLRCSPISGHKSVSWYQQVLGQGPQFIFQYYEKEERGRGNFPDRFSARQFPNYSSELNVNALLLGDSALYLCASSLEAQVSYEQYFGPGTRLTVT.

Ten or more counts support this clonotype. The chain recombines TRBV20-1 with TRBJ2-7; D remains unclear. CDR1 is DFQATT, CDR2 SNEGSKA, per germline (reference sequence). Deletions cut 3 bases from V and 3 bases from J, with 12 bases between. CDR3 length: 13 residues. CDR3 protein: CSASLGQYYEQYF. The CDR3 DNA reads TGCAGTGCTAGTCTTGGGCAGTACTACGAGCAGTACTTC.

This clonotype has just a few counts. The chain couples TRBV5-6 to TRBJ1-2, with no clear D. Trimming cost V 0 bases and J 4 bases, with 19 bases left between them. The CDR3 runs 17 residues. CDR1 and CDR2 (germline): SGHDT, YYEEEE. CDR3 nucleotide sequence: TGTGCCAGCAGCTTGGGGGCTGCCACAGCCGTTTTCTATGGCTACACCTTC. It codes for CASSLGAATAVFYGYTF.

The V call is TRBV4-3, the J call TRBJ1-2; a possible D gene is TRBD1 (5 bases). CDR1 LGHNA and CDR2 YSLEER come from the germline V gene. V lost 0 bases to trimming and J lost 3 bases, with 11 bases between them. The CDR3 is 15 residues long. The CDR3 reads CASSQDPGADYGYTF. The CDR3 DNA reads as TGCGCCAGCAGCCAAGATCCCGGGGCGGACTATGGCTACACCTTC.

This clonotype was picked up many times. The chain carries TRBV29-1 and TRBJ2-3; 8 nucleotides match TRBD1. The V segment lost 1 base and the J segment 2 bases; nucleotides outside the gene matches: 5. The CDR3 contains 15 residues. CDR1 SQVTM and CDR2 ANQGSEA come from the germline V gene. CDR3: CSVEVTGGLTDTQYF. As DNA, the CDR3 is TGCAGCGTTGAAGTAACAGGGGGGCTCACAGATACGCAGTATTTT.

This clonotype was counted ten times or more. V is TRBV12-3 or TRBV12-4 and J is TRBJ2-5; tentatively, D is TRBD1 (5 bases). This CDR3 comprises 12 residues. V lost 5 bases to trimming and J lost 3 bases, with 7 bases between them. CDR3 DNA sequence: TGTGCCAGCAGTCGACAGAAAGAGACCCAGTACTTC. Its translation is CASSRQKETQYF.

Many counts were recorded for this clonotype. The CDR3 here is CASSFSNRAPNSPLHF. CDR3 nucleotides: TGTGCCAGCAGTTTTTCCAACCGGGCCCCGAATTCACCCCTCCACTTT. The chain is built from TRBV12-3 or TRBV12-4 and TRBJ1-6, with D unclear. This CDR3 contains 16 residues. V shed 3 bases and J shed 7 bases, with 16 bases lying between them.

At least ten counts were recorded for this clonotype. V gene TRBV7-2 combines with J gene TRBJ2-4; 8 bases align to TRBD2. The germline V gene encodes CDR1 SGHTA and CDR2 FQGNSA. The CDR3 contains 16 residues. The V segment lost 8 bases and the J segment 5 bases; nucleotides outside the gene matches: 14. CDR3 amino acids: CASRLAGGDQENIQYF. Here the CDR3 DNA reads TGTGCCAGCCGTTTGGCGGGGGGAGACCAGGAAAACATTCAGTACTTC.

Points on this clonotype: The CDR3 does not close with the conserved phenylalanine or tryptophan, likely indicating a read error. This chain uses TRBV5-1 with TRBJ2-7; 7 nucleotides agree with TRBD2. Germline-derived CDR1 and CDR2 are SGHRS and YFSETQ. CDR3 size: 16 residues. J gave up 1 base and V 1 base, and 8 bases lay outside the gene matches. In DNA, the CDR3 is TGCGCCAGCAGCTTGATCGGGGGAGGGTCATCCTACGAGCAGTACTAC. Translated, it gives CASSLIGGGSSYEQYY.